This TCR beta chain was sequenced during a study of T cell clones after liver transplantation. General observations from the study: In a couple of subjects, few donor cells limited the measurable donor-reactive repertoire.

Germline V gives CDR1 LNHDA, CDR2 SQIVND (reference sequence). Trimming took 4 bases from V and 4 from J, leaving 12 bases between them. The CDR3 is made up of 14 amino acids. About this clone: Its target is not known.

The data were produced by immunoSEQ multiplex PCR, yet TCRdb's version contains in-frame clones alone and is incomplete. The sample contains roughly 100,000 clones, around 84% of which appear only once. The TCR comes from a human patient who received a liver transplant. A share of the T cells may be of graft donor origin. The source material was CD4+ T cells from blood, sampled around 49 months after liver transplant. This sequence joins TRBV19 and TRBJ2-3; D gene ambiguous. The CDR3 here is CASSSSILPDTQYF. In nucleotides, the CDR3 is TGTGCCAGTAGTAGCTCGATCCTCCCAGATACGCAGTATTTT.